The 9 T cell receptor beta chains below all came from one sample that was sequenced in a study of cytomegalovirus exposure and HLA in healthy donors. The PCR contained 60 Vbeta and 13 Jbeta primers. TCRdb's table, derived via immunoSEQ multiplex PCR, lists solely in-frame clones and lacks some. The sample lists about 190,000 clones, around 86% occurring once. The sequencing sample was made of PBMCs. The receptors shown here come from a woman younger than 30 in good health and CMV-seronegative.

The chain employs TRBV15 and TRBJ2-1, with TRBD2 matching 7 bases. The junction had 8 bases not matched to a gene; V was cut back by 4 bases and J by 5 bases. Germline assignment: CDR1 LNHNV and CDR2 YYDKDF (reference sequence). This CDR3 region has 15 residues. The chain's CDR3 is CATSIRPGLHNEQFF. The CDR3 DNA is TGTGCCACCAGCATACGACCGGGACTACACAATGAGCAGTTCTTC.

This clone was counted a few times. This chain links TRBV7-9 with TRBJ1-1; possibly TRBD1 for D (5 bases). With 4 bases removed from V and 4 bases from J, the gap between germline ends came to 10 bases. Germline CDR1 is SEHNR and CDR2 is FQNEAQ (reference sequence). The CDR3 extends over 13 amino acids. The DNA for the CDR3 is TGTGCCAGCAGCTCCCGGGGGACCACTGAAGCTTTCTTT. This translates into CASSSRGTTEAFF.

This clone appeared a single time. The chain combines TRBV11-2 with TRBJ2-7, with 8 bases that match TRBD2. Germline V gives CDR1 SGHAT, CDR2 FQNNGV. The CDR3 spans 17 residues. With V trimmed by 5 bases and J by 1 base, 13 bases remained unmatched. For the CDR3, the DNA is TGTGCCAGCAGCCCTGTGGTAGCGGGGCCGATTTCCTACGAGCAGTACTTC. Residues: CASSPVVAGPISYEQYF.

The chain is built from TRBV25-1 and TRBJ2-1, with D perhaps matching TRBD2 (5 bases). The V gene lost 3 bases and the J gene lost 4 bases, with 10 bases spanning the gap. The germline V gene has CDR1 MGHDK and CDR2 SYGVNS. The CDR3 is 14 amino acids. The CDR3 DNA reads TGTGCCAGCAGTGATAGCGACAAATACAATGAGCAGTTCTTC. It is translated as CASSDSDKYNEQFF.

The chain couples TRBV7-2 to TRBJ1-1; D not certain. The germline gives CDR1 SGHTA, CDR2 FQGNSA. V was cut by 3 bases and J by 8 bases, with 10 bases left in between. The CDR3 is 12 residues long. CDR3 sequence: CASSLGGVEAFF. The DNA for the CDR3 is TGTGCCAGCAGCTTGGGCGGGGTGGAAGCTTTCTTT.

This chain uses TRBV7-9 with TRBJ1-1; a possible D gene is TRBD1 (6 bases). V gave up 4 bases and J gave up 4 bases, with 10 bases separating them. Germline V gene sequence: CDR1 SEHNR, CDR2 FQNEAQ (reference sequence). CDR3 length: 13 amino acids. CDR3 bases: TGTGCCAGCAGCTGGGAGGGGGGCACTGAAGCTTTCTTT. This encodes CASSWEGGTEAFF.

This chain uses TRBV7-9 with TRBJ2-1; the D is unclear. CDR3 length: 8 residues. Germline CDR1 reads SEHNR; CDR2 reads FQNEAQ (reference sequence). V gave up 10 bases and J gave up 10 bases, with 5 bases separating them. CDR3 in DNA: TGTGCCAACGAGGAGCAGTTCTTC. Amino acids: CANEEQFF. The variable domain in full, completed from reference TRBV7-9 and TRBJ2-1, reads DTGVSQNPRHKITKRGQNVTFRCDPISEHNRLYWYRQTLGQGPEFLTYFQNEAQLEKSRLLSDRFSAERPKGSFSTLEIQRTEQGDSAMYLCANEEQFFGPGTRLTVL.

This clone was observed once. This chain connects TRBV9 to TRBJ2-3; 8 bases align to TRBD2. CDR3 size: 18 residues. Germline lookup yields CDR1 SGDLS and CDR2 YYNGEE. J gave up 3 bases and V 0 bases, and 12 bases lay outside the gene matches. CDR3 nucleotide sequence: TGTGCCAGCAGCGTAGTTCCTGGGACTAGTCTTCCGACAGATACGCAGTATTTT. Translating gives CASSVVPGTSLPTDTQYF.

The chain carries TRBV6-1 and TRBJ2-5, with D perhaps TRBD2 (6 bases). Germline CDR1 is MNHNS and CDR2 is SASEGT. Trimming left V 3 bases short and J 4 bases short, with 12 bases between. This CDR3 is 14 amino acids long. The CDR3 nucleotides are TGTGCCAGCAGTGACTTTGCGGGACGAGAGACCCAGTACTTC. Amino acid sequence: CASSDFAGRETQYF.